This T cell receptor beta chain appears in the sequencing data of a study of shared clonotypes between healthy human individuals (dated by TCRdb to 2019 to 2021). Study-wide context: The cohort included three men and a couple of women between 18 and 49 years of age. For each donor, CD4 naive and CD4 memory were each run on three plates, CD8 naive on two plates, and CD8 memory on one plate. To estimate repertoire size and how much clonotypes are shared between individuals, the study performed deep sequencing of blood TCR repertoires from 4 to 6 healthy adults. Different laboratories and diverse techniques were used to prepare libraries and sequence TCR repertoires, to increase sequencing depth and limit assay-specific biases. Between about 0.8 and 8.9 billion PBMCs per donor were obtained by leukapheresis. Overall results and qualifications from the work: Compared with non-shared clonotypes, clonotypes shared by all four sorted-subset donors had higher generation probabilities. Sharing across a few donors was observed for around 5% of naive CD4, 3% to 3.5% of naive CD8, 2.3% of memory CD4, and approximately 0.41% of memory CD8 clonotypes. Because the study included a small number of donors, the genetic and exposure-history diversity represented was limited. Pairwise subsampling led to the expectation that sequencing depth would affect the degree of clonotype sharing among donors. Incomplete sequencing was indicated by rarefaction of sorted-subset datasets, despite the large sequencing depth. Naive subsets generally had larger estimated clonotype richness than memory subsets. Sampling was limited to blood, and TCR repertoires in tissue likely differ from TCR repertoires in blood.

Using the deep immunoSEQ assay, TCR CDR3 regions were amplified from genomic DNA by multiplex PCR. Genomic DNA extracted from each cell subset was distributed evenly over all wells of several immunoSEQ 96-well plates, and each plate served as one replicate. For sorted subsets, 150 to 250 ng of genomic DNA, equivalent to 25,000 to 35,000 T cell genomes, went into each replicate PCR. Purified libraries were measured with a Qubit 3.0 fluorometer, size-checked on a Bioanalyzer 2100, and measured again with the KAPA Library Quantification kit. Every immunoSEQ 96-well plate was sequenced on a dedicated single-read 150-cycle Illumina NextSeq 550 flow cell. In the original analysis: Because the immunoSEQ output included only junctional sequences and no quality scores, the filtering could not be the same as the filtering used for full-length reads. To assign V/J genes and CDR3, sequences were annotated against IMGT germline references using PyIR, a Python wrapper for IgBLAST v1.9. Any read was removed if the V/J assignment was weak (E-value above 1e-6), the CDR3 was missing, or the read contained stop codons, out-of-frame junctions, or ambiguous translated residues. V3J clonotypes were defined by identical inferred V gene, J gene, and CDR3 amino acid sequence. Percentage overlap between repertoires was computed as shared unique clonotypes divided by the size of the smaller repertoire. RTK rarefaction, the Chao1 estimator, and Recon v2.1 estimates of unobserved clonotypes were used to assess repertoire richness. Generation probabilities were computed with OLGA for all TCRbeta clonotypes obtained by the gDNA method from several donors. What TCRdb holds here is the immuneACCESS table cut down to in-frame rearrangements. Part of the clones is not present; checked against another copy, under half of the missing clones reflect an unresolved V gene, and the others are unexplained. V and J calls plus clone size are reproduced from that table; the DNA served to infer D and trimming. This sample is represented by 600,000 to 750,000 clones; 72% of them were singletons. The top ten clonotypes cover 1.8% of the sample.

The CDR3 spans 14 residues, from the cysteine through the phenylalanine. Only the CDR3 DNA stays, 42 bases, in frame from base 1. CDR1 MDHEN and CDR2 SYDVKM are derived from the germline V gene. V was cut back by 6 bases and J by 1 base, leaving a gap of 9 bases between them. This clone has only a few counts. The clone's antigen remains unknown. No base-level quality is on record; no much larger clone is a single base apart. Healthy HIV-negative adults with no recently reported acute infections or vaccinations were included as donors. Every donor was a Caucasian adult living in Nashville, Tennessee, USA. CD4+ T cells were enriched through magnetic negative selection, after which naive cells were positively selected on CD45RA and the remaining negative fraction served as the memory subset. Blood was obtained by leukapheresis, after which PBMCs were separated by Ficoll-Histopaque density gradient centrifugation and cryopreserved in liquid nitrogen vapor phase. Analytical flow cytometry was used to check the purity and quantity of each magnetically sorted T cell population. Each sorted fraction had its genomic DNA isolated and then quantified by UV absorbance on a Nanodrop 2000c.

This clonotype was obtained from a woman aged 30 to 39 in good health. The sample was memory CD4+ T cells sorted from blood. Per the publication, the cell subset or site label means: CD45RA-negative fraction. The V gene is TRBV28 and the J gene is TRBJ2-2; D gene: possibly TRBD2, on 6 matching bases. The CDR3 sequence is CASRGGQNTGELFF. The bases are TGTGCCAGCAGGGGAGGACAGAACACCGGGGAGCTGTTTTTT.